This T cell receptor beta chain was captured in a study of shared clonotypes between healthy human individuals. V was pared by 3 bases and J by 4 bases, with 2 bases of the junction left unmatched. Germline V gene data show CDR1 as MDHEN and CDR2 as SYDVKM. The CDR3 is 14 amino acids. Measured with immunoSEQ multiplex PCR; TCRdb has only the in-frame clones, and not every one. This sample has some 2,100,000 clones, with under 97% found just once. Overall study results and limits: Limited genetic and exposure-history diversity came from having few donors.

About this clone: Its antigen is undetermined. Other DNA sequences of this sample code for an identical CDR3.

Sequencing was done on a sample of naive CD4+ T cells sorted from blood. Subset specified: CD45RA+ positively selected. The chain recombines TRBV28 with TRBJ2-3, with 9 bases identical to TRBD2. This clonotype was sampled from a man younger than 35 in good health. The CDR3 bases are TGTGCCAGCAGTTTGCGGGGGGGCCCAGATACGCAGTATTTT. Protein product: CASSLRGGPDTQYF.